This TCR beta chain derives from a study of identical twins. From the 5' RACE reads, TCRdb called clonotypes with MiXCR, one entry per CDR3 protein. The repertoire holds more than 400,000 distinct CDR3 sequences, with roughly 15% as singletons. Study results and limitations: Twins shared beta out-of-frame sequences in excess, but this excess was weaker. Whereas memory repertoires showed no such difference, abundant cord blood beta clonotypes carried fewer insertions.

CDR3 length: 16 residues. CDR1 and CDR2 (germline): WSHSY, SAAADI. The V end was cut by 3 bases, the J end by 1 base, with 13 bases between. In every case, the donor was a healthy Caucasian. On this clonotype: Its matching antigen is unknown.

These same records also appear under a second study, on yellow fever vaccine responses in identical twins.

This chain uses TRBV10-2 with TRBJ2-4; D perhaps matches TRBD2 (6 bases). The sample consisted of CD4+ T cells sorted from blood. The clonotype comes from a young woman in good health. The CDR3 reads CASSDPTAGAKNIQYF. DNA for the CDR3: TGCGCCAGCAGTGATCCGACCGCGGGGGCCAAAAACATTCAGTACTTC.